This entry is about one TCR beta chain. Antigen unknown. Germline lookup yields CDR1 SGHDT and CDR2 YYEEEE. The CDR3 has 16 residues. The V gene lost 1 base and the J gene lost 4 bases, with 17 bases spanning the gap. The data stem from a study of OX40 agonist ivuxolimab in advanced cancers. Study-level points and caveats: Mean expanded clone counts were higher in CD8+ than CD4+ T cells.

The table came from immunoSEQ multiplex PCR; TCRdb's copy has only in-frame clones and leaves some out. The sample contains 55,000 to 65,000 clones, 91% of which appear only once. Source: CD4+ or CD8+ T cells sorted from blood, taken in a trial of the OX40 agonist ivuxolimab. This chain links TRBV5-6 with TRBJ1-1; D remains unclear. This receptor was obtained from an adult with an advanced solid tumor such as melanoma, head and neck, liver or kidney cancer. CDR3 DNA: TGTGCCAGCAGCTTGACCAGGACGGCCTCGAGCACTGAAGCTTTCTTT. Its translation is CASSLTRTASSTEAFF.